This T cell receptor (beta chain) is from a study of blood T cells in healthy people across ages (dated by TCRdb to about 2015). Regarding the complete study: In model experiments, template switching captured about one uniquely barcoded TCR beta cDNA molecule for every two T cells. To track age-related changes in TCR beta repertoire diversity, the study relied on deep sequencing normalized with unique cDNA molecular identifiers. The donors were split into four age groups: young (average about 16 years), middle-aged (roughly 39), aged (approximately 60) and long-lived (roughly 77). To avoid experimental bias, donors of different ages were spread randomly across the sequencing lanes. Using the same blood draw, the study looked at two additional independent replicas of 1 million unique cDNA reads for two donors, one aged 18 to 30 and the other aged 80 or older.

On the study overall, not on this receptor specifically: Conclusive comparison of naive and antigen-experienced compartments was prevented by the profiling of bulk unsorted PBMCs. As age increased, observed TCR beta diversity per million T cells dropped in a roughly linear way, and a significant reduction was already evident by age approximately 40. Estimates of total diversity based on one million sequenced T cells were regarded as lower bounds and as underestimates. The long-lived group showed more naive CD4+ T cells, fewer expanded clones and increased TCR diversity than the aged group, suggesting age selection. Donor CMV infection status was unknown, potentially confounding age-related changes in expanded clonotypes. The percentage of naive T cells measured by flow cytometry correlated strongly with observed TCR beta diversity.

The library relied on 5' RACE. Sequencing instrument: Illumina HiSeq 2500. A second 7 to 11 cycle PCR used a sample-barcoded 5' primer and a J-beta primer mix. A unique molecular identifier was introduced onto each TCR beta cDNA molecule by a template-switch 5' adaptor carrying 12 random nucleotides. Each sample yielded at least 2.5 million CDR3-containing paired-end reads. The Mint cDNA synthesis kit, primed by a TRBC-specific oligonucleotide, was used to synthesize first-strand cDNA from all RNA. After uracil-DNA glycosylase treatment, a first 18-cycle PCR used universal primers M1SS and BC2_uni_R on all cDNA. The authors processed their data as follows. Each sample was normalized by randomly selecting 1 million high-quality reads, each carrying a distinct molecular identifier. Instead of being binned into consensus sequences, reads with shared molecular identifiers were discarded. MiTCR, run with a Q25 quality threshold and the strictest error-elimination algorithm, handled CDR3 identification, clonotype clustering and error correction. A nonparametric unseen species model using Euler transformation provided a lower-bound estimate of total TCR beta diversity. TCRdb redid the processing of the public reads, applying fastp at Q25 and MiXCR, and retained in-frame beta chains. Every distinct CDR3 protein forms one entry, paired with its most common genes and DNA. The authors' filters were not applied to this entry. The sample table records about 1.6 million distinct CDR3 sequences; about 35% of these occur just once. The top ten hold around 11% of the sample.

The CDR1 and CDR2 encoded by the germline V gene (reference sequence) are LGHDT and YNNKEL. The CDR3 contains 16 residues, cysteine and phenylalanine counted. Just the 48-base CDR3 DNA is kept, in frame starting at base 1. The approximately 40 donors, aged 6 to 90 years, were systemically healthy Caucasian individuals from Russia. Each donor gave about 9.7 milliliters of peripheral blood, drawn into EDTA-treated Vacutainer tubes. Ficoll-Paque density-gradient centrifugation was used to isolate PBMCs, with at least 6.5 million obtained per sample. Trizol reagent was used to extract total RNA from the PBMCs, yielding at least 6 micrograms per sample. The percentages of naive CD45RAhigh/CD27high T cells were determined by flow cytometry on a PBMC aliquot from every donor. The table lists this clonotype with a count of one. It lacks a known antigen. Relative to the germline gene, one junction end is altered; a read error may explain this.

The chain is made from TRBV3-1 and TRBJ2-1; a weak D assignment points to TRBD2 (7 bases agree). Input material: blood. The receptor was isolated from a woman aged 30 to 39 in good health. The DNA sequence reads TGTGCCAACAGCCCCCTAGGGGGGGGGGCCGACAATGAGCAGTTCTTC. Its protein reads: CANSPLGGGADNEQFF.